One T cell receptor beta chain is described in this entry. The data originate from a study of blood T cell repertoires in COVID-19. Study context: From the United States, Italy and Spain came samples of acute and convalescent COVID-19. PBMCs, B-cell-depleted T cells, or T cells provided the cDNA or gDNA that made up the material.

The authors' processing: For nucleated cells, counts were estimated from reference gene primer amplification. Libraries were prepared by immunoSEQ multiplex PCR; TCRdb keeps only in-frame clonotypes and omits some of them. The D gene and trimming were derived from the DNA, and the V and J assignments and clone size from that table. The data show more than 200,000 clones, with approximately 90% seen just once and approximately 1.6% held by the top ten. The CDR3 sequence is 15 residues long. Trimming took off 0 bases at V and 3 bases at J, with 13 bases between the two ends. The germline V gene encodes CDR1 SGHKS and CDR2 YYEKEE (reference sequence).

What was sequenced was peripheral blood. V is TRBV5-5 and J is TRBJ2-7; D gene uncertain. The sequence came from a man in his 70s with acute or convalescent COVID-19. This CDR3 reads CASSLDGYGFYEQYF. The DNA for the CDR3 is TGTGCCAGCAGCTTGGACGGGTACGGATTCTACGAGCAGTACTTC.